This T cell receptor beta chain was sequenced in a study of PD-1 blockade in classical Hodgkin lymphoma. Whole-study results and caveats: With respect to the repertoire differences, their causes, possibly disease activity or prior therapy, remain undefined. By C4D1, diversity of CD4+ TCRs had risen significantly, whereas that of CD8+ TCRs had not.

Remarks on this clone: Antigen: not known.

Germline V CDR1 and CDR2: SGHTA, FQGNSA. The CDR3 contains 15 residues. Trimming left V 1 base short and J 4 bases short, with 13 bases between. The repertoire was sequenced with immunoSEQ multiplex PCR; TCRdb's copy has only in-frame clones and lacks some. The table has roughly 13,000 clones, around 90% seen once. Following autologous stem cell transplantation, relapse occurred in every patient, and exposure to brentuximab vedotin varied. The sequence was obtained from a human donor with classical Hodgkin lymphoma. The sample consisted of peripheral blood mononuclear cells (PBMCs), taken at baseline. The chain links TRBV7-2 to TRBJ1-1, with a tentative D call TRBD1 (6 bases). The CDR3 sequence: CASSLGPTGRTEAFF. The CDR3 DNA reads TGTGCCAGCAGCTTAGGCCCCACAGGGCGCACTGAAGCTTTCTTT.